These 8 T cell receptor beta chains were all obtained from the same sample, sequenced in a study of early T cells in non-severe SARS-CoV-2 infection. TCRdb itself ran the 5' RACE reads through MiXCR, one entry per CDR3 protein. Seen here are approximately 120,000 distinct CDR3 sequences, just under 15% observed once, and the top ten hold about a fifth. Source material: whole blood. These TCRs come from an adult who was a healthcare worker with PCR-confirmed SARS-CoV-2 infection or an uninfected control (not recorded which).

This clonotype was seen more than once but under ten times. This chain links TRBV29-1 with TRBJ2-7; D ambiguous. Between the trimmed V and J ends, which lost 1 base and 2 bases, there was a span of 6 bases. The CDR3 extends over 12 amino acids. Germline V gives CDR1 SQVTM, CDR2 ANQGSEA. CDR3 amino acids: CSVEAGPYEQYF. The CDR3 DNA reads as TGCAGCGTTGAAGCCGGCCCCTACGAGCAGTACTTC.

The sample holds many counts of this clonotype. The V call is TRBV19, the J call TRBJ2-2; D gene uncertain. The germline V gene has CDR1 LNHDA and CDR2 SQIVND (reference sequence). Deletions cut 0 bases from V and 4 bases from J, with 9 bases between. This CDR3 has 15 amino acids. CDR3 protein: CASSIDRIVTGELFF. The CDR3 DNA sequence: TGTGCCAGTAGTATAGATCGGATCGTCACCGGGGAGCTGTTTTTT.

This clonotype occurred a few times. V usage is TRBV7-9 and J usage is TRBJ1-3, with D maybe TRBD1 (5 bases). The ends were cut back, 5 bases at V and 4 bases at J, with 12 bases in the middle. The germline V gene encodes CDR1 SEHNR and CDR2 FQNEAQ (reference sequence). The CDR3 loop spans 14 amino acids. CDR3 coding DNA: TGTGCCAGCAGCCCAGGGTTCTCCGGAAACACCATATATTTT. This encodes CASSPGFSGNTIYF.

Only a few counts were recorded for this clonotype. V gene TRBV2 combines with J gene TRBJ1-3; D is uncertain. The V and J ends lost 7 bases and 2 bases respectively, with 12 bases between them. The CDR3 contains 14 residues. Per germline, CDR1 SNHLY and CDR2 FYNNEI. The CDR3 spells CASISNGAGNTIYF. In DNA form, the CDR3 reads TGTGCCAGCATTTCGAACGGGGCTGGAAACACCATATATTTT.

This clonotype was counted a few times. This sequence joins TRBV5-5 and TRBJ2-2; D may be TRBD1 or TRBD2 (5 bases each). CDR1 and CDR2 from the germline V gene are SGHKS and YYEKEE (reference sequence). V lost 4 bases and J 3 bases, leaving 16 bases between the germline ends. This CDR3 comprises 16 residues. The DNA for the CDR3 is TGTGCCAGCAGCCAGGAGGCAGGGATGTACACCGGGGAGCTGTTTTTT. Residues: CASSQEAGMYTGELFF.

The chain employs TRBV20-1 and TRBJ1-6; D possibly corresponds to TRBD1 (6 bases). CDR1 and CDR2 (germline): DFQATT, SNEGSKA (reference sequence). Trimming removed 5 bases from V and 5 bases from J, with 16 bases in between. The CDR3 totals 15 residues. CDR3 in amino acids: CSALGAAGDNSPLHF. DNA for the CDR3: TGCAGTGCTCTGGGGGCGGCAGGCGATAATTCACCCCTCCACTTT.

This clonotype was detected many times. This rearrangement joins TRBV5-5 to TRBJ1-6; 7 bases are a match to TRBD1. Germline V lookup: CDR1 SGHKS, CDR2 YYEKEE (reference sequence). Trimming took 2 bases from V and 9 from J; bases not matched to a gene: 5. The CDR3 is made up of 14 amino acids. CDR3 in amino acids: CASSFDRAISPLHF. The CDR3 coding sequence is TGTGCCAGCAGCTTTGACAGGGCGATTTCACCCCTCCACTTT.

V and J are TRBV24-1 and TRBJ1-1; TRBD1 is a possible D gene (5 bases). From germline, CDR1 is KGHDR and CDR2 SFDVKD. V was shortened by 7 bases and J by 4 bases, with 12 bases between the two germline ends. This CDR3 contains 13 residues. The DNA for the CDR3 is TGTGCCACCAGGGGCTTAGACAGCACTGAAGCTTTCTTT. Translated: CATRGLDSTEAFF.